This paragraph covers one T cell receptor (beta chain) sequence. There are many counts of this clonotype. Its antigen is unknown. Per-base qualities were not stored, and no clone one base away is much larger. The library was generated by PCR. Sequencing was carried out with an Illumina HiSeq 2000. TCRdb itself trimmed the public reads at Q25 with fastp, ran MiXCR and retained productive beta chains. Rows with a matching CDR3 protein are joined into one entry that keeps the most common DNA and genes. The sample contains 10,000 to 15,000 distinct CDR3 sequences, roughly 50% of them found a single time. The ten top clones hold 28% of the sample. The sample comes from a study of tumor-infiltrating lymphocytes in oesophageal squamous cell carcinoma (dated by TCRdb to about 2016). CDR1 and CDR2 are read off the germline V gene as MNHNS and SASEGT. Trimming takes 5 bases off V and 1 base off J; junction bases not matched to a gene: 2. The CDR3, cysteine through phenylalanine, is 14 amino acids long. Solely the CDR3 DNA is kept, with 42 bases framed from the first base.

Input material: esophageal tumor tissue. This clonotype originated in a female donor with esophageal squamous cell carcinoma. The chain uses TRBV6-1 and TRBJ1-3; TRBD1 lines up with 7 middle nucleotides. The CDR3 here reads CASSLRGSGNTIYF. DNA sequence: TGTGCCAGCAGTCTCAGGGGGTCTGGAAACACCATATATTTT.